Listed here are 15 T cell receptor beta chains from one sample, sequenced in a study of blood T cell repertoires in COVID-19. The method was immunoSEQ multiplex PCR; TCRdb's version includes in-frame clones alone and lacks a portion of them. Here the sample spans nearly 100,000 clones, about 86% being singletons. Sequencing was done on a sample of peripheral blood. The receptors originated from a man of 80 years or more with acute or convalescent COVID-19.

In the case of this clone: One end of the junction varies from germline; a read error may be responsible. The chain is built from TRBV2 and TRBJ2-2; D is unclear. This CDR3 is built from 14 residues. Germline CDR1 reads SNHLY; CDR2 reads FYNNEI. CDR3 residues: CASREDSNTGELFF. The CDR3 DNA reads as TGTGCCAGCAGGGAAGACTCGAACACCGGGGAGCTGTTTTTT.

The gene calls are TRBV4-1 and TRBJ2-2, with TRBD1 matching 8 bases. The V segment lost 6 bases and the J segment 5 bases; nucleotides outside the gene matches: 5. Germline loops: CDR1 MGHRA, CDR2 YSYEKL. CDR3 size: 14 residues. CDR3 protein: CASRQTGETGELFF. CDR3 in DNA: TGCGCCAGCAGACAGACAGGGGAAACCGGGGAGCTGTTTTTT.

The rearrangement links TRBV28 to TRBJ1-4; no clear D. Trimming cost V 5 bases and J 5 bases, with 9 bases left between them. CDR3 length: 13 residues. The germline V gene has CDR1 MDHEN and CDR2 SYDVKM. In DNA form, the CDR3 reads TGTGCCAGCAGTGGAACAGTAAATGAAAAACTGTTTTTT. Protein sequence: CASSGTVNEKLFF.

The rearrangement uses TRBV7-2 and TRBJ1-4; maybe TRBD1 (5 bases). Germline V CDR1 and CDR2: SGHTA, FQGNSA. V lost 5 bases to trimming and J lost 0 bases, with 10 bases between them. CDR3 length equals 15 residues. CDR3 DNA sequence: TGTGCCAGCAGCCTGCAGGGTGCAACTAATGAAAAACTGTTTTTT. Amino acids: CASSLQGATNEKLFF.

The V and J genes are TRBV28 and TRBJ1-2; 7 bases align to TRBD1. V shed 4 bases, J shed 6 bases, and the junction held 2 bases outside the gene matches. CDR3 length: 12 residues. Germline values: CDR1 MDHEN, CDR2 SYDVKM. CDR3 sequence: CASSSGTDGYTF. The CDR3 region has the DNA TGTGCCAGCAGTTCCGGGACAGATGGCTACACCTTC.

J is TRBJ1-2 and V is TRBV5-6; TRBD1 matches 7 bases. The ends lost 5 bases at V and 6 bases at J; junction bases unmatched: 4. Germline values: CDR1 SGHDT, CDR2 YYEEEE. This CDR3 spans 12 amino acids. For the CDR3, the DNA is TGTGCCAGCAGGACAGGGATGGATGGCTACACCTTC. As protein: CASRTGMDGYTF.

V and J are TRBV6-5 and TRBJ2-7; 7 nucleotides align to TRBD2. The CDR3 is made up of 13 amino acids. V lost 5 bases and J lost 6; bases outside the gene matches: 7. The V gene's germline CDR1 is MNHEY and CDR2 SVGAGI. The DNA for the CDR3 is TGTGCCAGCAGTCCGGGACTATGGGCCGAGCAGTACTTC. Translation gives CASSPGLWAEQYF.

A remark on this clone: The same CDR3 arises from other DNA sequences in this sample as well. The chain uses TRBV6-5 and TRBJ1-5; maybe TRBD1 (6 bases). CDR1 is MNHEY, CDR2 SVGAGI, per germline. Between the trimmed V and J ends, which lost 4 bases and 0 bases, there was a span of 10 bases. CDR3 length equals 15 residues. The DNA of the CDR3 is TGTGCCAGCAGTTCCGACAGGAATAGCAATCAGCCCCAGCATTTT. This translates into CASSSDRNSNQPQHF.

The V and J genes are TRBV7-2 and TRBJ2-7; 9 positions agree with TRBD1. CDR3 length: 14 amino acids. V was pared by 5 bases and J by 5 bases, with 7 bases of the junction left unmatched. Germline lookup yields CDR1 SGHTA and CDR2 FQGNSA. The CDR3 region has the DNA TGTGCCAGCAGCAGGGACAGGGTAGCCCACGAGCAGTACTTC. This codes for CASSRDRVAHEQYF.

The rearrangement joins TRBV20-1 to TRBJ2-7; 12 positions match TRBD2. The germline CDR1 and CDR2 sequences are DFQATT and SNEGSKA (reference sequence). The CDR3 is 14 residues long. V trimming: 6 bases; J trimming: 3 bases; junction bases outside the gene matches: 6. CDR3 coding DNA: TGCAGTGCAAGTATGACTAGCGGGAGCTACGAGCAGTACTTC. It yields the protein CSASMTSGSYEQYF.

The DNA of the CDR3 is TGTGCCAGCAGCCCAAGGAGGGCCCCGACCTACGAGCAGTACTTC. Its protein is CASSPRRAPTYEQYF. The chain couples TRBV7-6 to TRBJ2-7, with D perhaps TRBD2 (6 bases). Looked up from germline, CDR1 is SGHVS and CDR2 is FNYEAQ. The CDR3 is 15 residues long. Trimming removed 5 bases from V and 2 bases from J, with 16 bases in between. The full variable domain, rest sourced from reference TRBV7-6 and TRBJ2-7, is GAGVSQSPRYKVTKRGQDVALRCDPISGHVSLYWYRQALGQGPEFLTYFNYEAQQDKSGLPNDRFSAERPEGSISTLTIQRTEQRDSAMYRCASSPRRAPTYEQYFGPGTRLTVT.

This clone was recorded only once. The rearrangement uses TRBV6-5 and TRBJ2-3; 7 nucleotides align to TRBD1. After removal of 10 bases from V and 3 bases from J, the junction contained 7 bases not matched to a gene. Germline V gives CDR1 MNHEY, CDR2 SVGAGI. The CDR3 has 13 amino acids. CDR3 DNA sequence: TGTGCCACCGAGACCAGGGGGACAGATACGCAGTATTTT. The encoded protein is CATETRGTDTQYF.

The V call is TRBV27, the J call TRBJ2-1; D is unclear. CDR1 and CDR2 (germline): MNHEY, SMNVEV (reference sequence). The V end was cut by 4 bases, the J end by 3 bases, with 13 bases between. CDR3 length: 15 amino acids. The CDR3 nucleotides are TGTGCCAGCAGTTCGGTATTTAAAGTCTACAATGAGCAGTTCTTC. It yields the protein CASSSVFKVYNEQFF.

The chain is built from TRBV7-2 and TRBJ1-1; D may be TRBD1 (6 bases). CDR1 SGHTA and CDR2 FQGNSA come from the germline V gene. The CDR3 has 14 amino acids. V lost 4 bases, J lost 5 bases, and 14 bases lay in between. The CDR3 reads CASSSQTGRTEAFF. CDR3 bases: TGTGCCAGCAGCTCTCAGACAGGACGGACTGAAGCTTTCTTT.

The chain carries TRBV3-1 (or the pseudogene TRBV3-2) and TRBJ2-1, with D possibly being TRBD1 (6 bases). Germline CDR1 is LGHDT and CDR2 is YNNKEL (reference sequence). The ends were cut back, 0 bases at V and 3 bases at J, with 18 bases in the middle. The CDR3 length is 18 residues. The chain's CDR3 is CASSQEPGGSKVYNEQFF. The CDR3 DNA reads TGTGCCAGCAGCCAAGAGCCTGGGGGCTCGAAGGTCTACAATGAGCAGTTCTTC.